This passage covers 31 T cell receptor beta chains from one sample sequenced in a study of identical twins. TCRdb passed the 5' RACE reads through MiXCR, listing each CDR3 protein once. Here the sample spans hundreds of thousands of distinct CDR3 sequences, 8.5% to 9.5% being singletons. This same sample was also taken into another study, of yellow fever vaccine responses in identical twins.

Source material: PBMCs. These receptors all stem from a woman in her late teens or twenties in good health.

There are a few counts of this clonotype. The chain joins TRBV19 to TRBJ2-1; D is unresolved. This CDR3 has 13 residues. Germline-derived CDR1 and CDR2 are LNHDA and SQIVND (reference sequence). The V end was cut by 1 base, the J end by 9 bases, with 10 bases between. CDR3: CASSIAPWSEQFF. The CDR3 coding sequence is TGTGCCAGTAGTATAGCCCCCTGGAGTGAGCAGTTCTTC.

This clonotype was counted between two and nine times. The chain is built from TRBV5-1 and TRBJ2-2; D gene uncertain. V was clipped by 4 bases and J by 8 bases, with 12 bases between them. Germline V gene data show CDR1 as SGHRS and CDR2 as YFSETQ. The CDR3 is made up of 13 amino acids. The CDR3 DNA is TGCGCCAGCAGCCCCCGGGCCCAGGGGGAGCTGTTTTTT. This codes for CASSPRAQGELFF.

This clonotype occurred many times. The chain links TRBV28 to TRBJ2-7; no firm D call. Germline CDR1 is MDHEN and CDR2 is SYDVKM. This CDR3 has 13 amino acids. Trimming removed 2 bases from V and 2 bases from J, with 7 bases in between. CDR3 amino acids: CASSLLVTYEQYF. CDR3 coding DNA: TGTGCCAGCAGTTTACTGGTCACCTACGAGCAGTACTTC.

This chain joins TRBV27 and TRBJ1-1; D gene ambiguous. Trimming took off 0 bases at V and 4 bases at J, with 9 bases between the two ends. The CDR3 extends over 14 amino acids. Germline CDR1 and CDR2: MNHEY and SMNVEV (reference sequence). The chain's CDR3 is CASSLSVGSTEAFF. CDR3 coding DNA: TGTGCCAGCAGTTTATCTGTTGGCTCCACTGAAGCTTTCTTT.

J is TRBJ2-5 and V is TRBV30, with D perhaps TRBD2 (5 bases). Germline V gene lookup returns CDR1 GTSNPN and CDR2 SVGIG (reference sequence). Deletions cut 3 bases from V and 2 bases from J, with 22 bases between. This CDR3 spans 17 amino acids. The CDR3 spells CAWRPGVSATLQETQYF. The DNA of the CDR3 is TGTGCCTGGAGGCCCGGGGTTAGCGCAACCCTACAAGAGACCCAGTACTTC.

The V and J genes are TRBV21-1 and TRBJ2-7; TRBD1 is the table's D call and was not checked against the DNA. TRBV21-1 is a known pseudogene. This CDR3 comprises 17 residues. The CDR3 loop reads CASSKLVWRGPSYEQYF. The CDR3 nucleotides are TGTGCCAGCAGCAAATTGGTTTGGCGGGGGCCTTCCTACGAGCAGTACTTC.

With regard to this clonotype: One end of the junction is discordant with germline, which a read error may explain. The chain couples TRBV7-7 to TRBJ2-2; 11 positions agree with TRBD2. The CDR3 extends over 15 amino acids. Germline CDR1 reads SSHAT; CDR2 reads FNYEAQ (reference sequence). The CDR3 reads CASSPLAGGAGELFF. The CDR3 DNA sequence: TGTGCTAGCAGCCCGCTAGCGGGGGGAGCCGGGGAGCTGTTTTTT. Full variable domain (remainder filled in from reference TRBV7-7 and TRBJ2-2): GAGVSQSPRYKVTKRGQDVTLRCDPISSHATLYWYQQALGQGPEFLTYFNYEAQPDKSGLPSDRFSAERPEGSISTLTIQRTEQRDSAMYRCASSPLAGGAGELFFGEGSRLTVL.

This clonotype showed up just a few times. The gene calls are TRBV18 and TRBJ2-7, with 7 bases matching TRBD1. V lost 3 bases to trimming and J lost 1 base; unmatched junction nucleotides: 9. There are 16 residues in the CDR3. CDR1 KGHSH and CDR2 LQKENI come from the germline V gene. The CDR3 sequence is CASSPTLDRVSYEQYF. The DNA of the CDR3 is TGTGCCAGCTCACCCACGCTAGACAGGGTTTCCTACGAGCAGTACTTC.

V usage is TRBV6-4 and J usage is TRBJ2-3; TRBD1 agrees at 9 bases. CDR3 length equals 17 residues. Per germline, CDR1 MRHNA and CDR2 SNTAGT. With V trimmed by 0 bases and J by 5 bases, 9 bases remained unmatched. CDR3 sequence reads: CASSDSSRGTGRDTQYF. The DNA of the CDR3 is TGTGCCAGCAGTGACTCGAGTCGGGGGACAGGGAGAGATACGCAGTATTTT.

This clonotype was observed a handful of times. The V gene is TRBV5-4, the J gene TRBJ2-7; tentatively, D is TRBD1 (6 bases). CDR1 is SGHNT, CDR2 YYREEE, per germline (reference sequence). The CDR3 has 15 residues. V lost 4 bases and J 0 bases, leaving 14 bases between the germline ends. CDR3 sequence (DNA): TGTGCCAGCAGCAGACAGGATTACCTCTCCTACGAGCAGTACTTC. Translation gives CASSRQDYLSYEQYF.

This clonotype was found a few times. This chain uses TRBV7-8 with TRBJ2-1; TRBD2 matches at 13 bases. Germline lookup yields CDR1 SGHVS and CDR2 FQNEAQ. The CDR3 length is 13 residues. Trimming removed 5 bases from V and 13 bases from J; junction bases left unmatched: 5. CDR3 in amino acids: CASSQLAGGRQFF. The CDR3 DNA is TGTGCCAGCAGCCAACTAGCGGGGGGGCGTCAGTTCTTC.

In regard to this clonotype: One junction end disagrees with the germline gene, perhaps due to a read error. The chain is built from TRBV5-5 and TRBJ2-2; D tentatively fits TRBD1 or TRBD2 (5 bases each). CDR3 length: 14 residues. Germline V gene data show CDR1 as SGHKS and CDR2 as YYEKEE (reference sequence). CDR3 sequence: CASRTRQNTGKLFF. The DNA for the CDR3 is TGTGCCAGCAGAACAAGACAGAACACCGGGAAGCTGTTTTTT.

This clonotype was counted between two and nine times. V and J are TRBV9 and TRBJ2-1, with a tentative D call TRBD2 (6 bases). Trimming removed 0 bases from V and 7 bases from J, with 11 bases in between. CDR3 length: 14 amino acids. The germline V gene has CDR1 SGDLS and CDR2 YYNGEE. The chain's CDR3 is CASSVGSSANEQFF. CDR3 nucleotides: TGTGCCAGCAGCGTAGGATCTAGCGCTAATGAGCAGTTCTTC.

This clonotype was observed at least ten times. This chain joins TRBV5-5 and TRBJ2-7, with 7 bases matching TRBD2. Germline V lookup: CDR1 SGHKS, CDR2 YYEKEE (reference sequence). Trimming cost V 2 bases and J 4 bases; bases outside gene matches: 9. This CDR3 has 15 amino acids. CDR3 loop: CASSLAGLGPYEQYF. In DNA form, the CDR3 reads TGTGCCAGCAGCTTAGCGGGACTGGGCCCATACGAGCAGTACTTC.

This clonotype occurred a few times. This chain uses TRBV6-1 with TRBJ1-5; maybe TRBD1 (6 bases). V was trimmed by 8 bases and J by 1 base, leaving 9 bases between them. Germline CDR1 and CDR2: MNHNS and SASEGT. This CDR3 region has 13 residues. The CDR3 spells CASGTPSNQPQHF. DNA for the CDR3: TGTGCCAGCGGGACACCCAGCAATCAGCCCCAGCATTTT.

This clonotype has just a few counts. The genes are TRBV6-1 and TRBJ2-3, with D perhaps TRBD2 (6 bases). Germline-derived CDR1 and CDR2 are MNHNS and SASEGT. The CDR3 sequence is 14 residues long. Trimming removed 6 bases at V and 4 bases at J, with 14 bases between. The CDR3 region is CASSPTTGADTQYF. CDR3 coding DNA: TGTGCCAGCAGCCCCACCACGGGGGCAGATACGCAGTATTTT.

This clonotype was observed at least ten times. The J gene is TRBJ2-7, the V gene TRBV27; TRBD2 might be the D (7 bases). The CDR3 loop spans 15 amino acids. V shed 0 bases and J shed 1 base, with 10 bases lying between them. Per the germline V gene, CDR1 is MNHEY and CDR2 is SMNVEV (reference sequence). As DNA, the CDR3 is TGTGCCAGCAGTTTATCGCGGGGGACATCCTACGAGCAGTACTTC. It codes for CASSLSRGTSYEQYF.

This clonotype was detected ten times or more. The V and J genes are TRBV10-3 and TRBJ2-5, with a possible D match to TRBD1 (6 bases). The CDR3 covers 17 residues. V was shortened by 5 bases and J by 2 bases, with 21 bases between the two germline ends. Germline V gives CDR1 ENHRY, CDR2 SYGVKD. The CDR3 DNA reads as TGTGCCATCAGTTCGGACAGTTTTCAACCTTCTCAAGAGACCCAGTACTTC. It yields the protein CAISSDSFQPSQETQYF.

This clonotype was counted only a few times. This chain connects TRBV12-3 or TRBV12-4 to TRBJ1-6; tentatively, D is TRBD1 (5 bases). Trimming removed 4 bases at V and 0 bases at J, with 7 bases between. CDR3 size: 15 residues. CDR3 bases: TGTGCCAGCAGTTCAGGGAGCTCCTATAATTCACCCCTCCACTTT. As protein: CASSSGSSYNSPLHF.

Only a few counts were recorded for this clonotype. CDR3 in amino acids: CAISPGQGTYEQYF. The CDR3 DNA reads as TGTGCCATCAGTCCGGGACAGGGAACCTACGAGCAGTACTTC. V gene TRBV10-3 combines with J gene TRBJ2-7; TRBD1 matches at 9 bases. Germline CDR1 ENHRY, CDR2 SYGVKD. The CDR3 has 14 residues. V gave up 5 bases and J gave up 2 bases; unmatched junction bases: 4.

This clonotype was detected only a few times. The chain uses TRBV14 and TRBJ2-3, with D perhaps matching TRBD1 (5 bases). The CDR3 extends over 17 amino acids. The germline V gene encodes CDR1 SGHDN and CDR2 FVKESK. The V and J ends lost 0 bases and 4 bases respectively, with 17 bases between them. This CDR3 reads CASSQDPAGWWADTQYF. CDR3 nucleotides: TGTGCCAGCAGCCAAGACCCCGCAGGGTGGTGGGCAGATACGCAGTATTTT. The full variable domain, its missing parts supplied by reference TRBV14 and TRBJ2-3, is EAGVTQFPSHSVIEKGQTVTLRCDPISGHDNLYWYRRVMGKEIKFLLHFVKESKQDESGMPNNRFLAERTGGTYSTLKVQPAELEDSGVYFCASSQDPAGWWADTQYFGPGTRLTVL.

CDR3 sequence: CATSDFRGGKETQYF. DNA for the CDR3: TGTGCCACCAGTGATTTTCGAGGGGGCAAAGAGACCCAGTACTTC. The chain combines TRBV24-1 with TRBJ2-5, with 7 bases matching TRBD1. Trimming cost V 1 base and J 3 bases; bases outside gene matches: 4. This CDR3 contains 15 residues. Germline V lookup: CDR1 KGHDR, CDR2 SFDVKD.

This clonotype was detected only a few times. V usage is TRBV4-3 and J usage is TRBJ2-1; D unclear. Trimming stripped 0 bases from V and 8 bases from J, with 11 bases between. The CDR3 spans 14 residues. Germline loops: CDR1 LGHNA, CDR2 YSLEER. CDR3 nucleotide sequence: TGCGCCAGCAGCCAAGACGCTCAGATTGATGAGCAGTTCTTC. Its translation: CASSQDAQIDEQFF.

This clonotype was seen at least ten times. V and J are TRBV27 and TRBJ2-5, with D unresolved. Trimming removed 5 bases from V and 7 bases from J, with 20 bases in between. There are 15 residues in the CDR3. Germline CDR1 is MNHEY and CDR2 is SMNVEV (reference sequence). The CDR3 is CASSPQTPSGGTQYF. In DNA form, the CDR3 reads TGTGCCAGCAGTCCGCAGACTCCATCCGGCGGGACCCAGTACTTC.

This clonotype was seen at least ten times. This sequence joins TRBV5-6 and TRBJ2-5; the D is unclear. This CDR3 region has 13 residues. Germline CDR1 reads SGHDT; CDR2 reads YYEEEE. Trimming shortened V by 2 bases and J by 2 bases, and 7 bases separated the two germline ends. CDR3 sequence reads: CASSFQQQETQYF. The CDR3, as DNA: TGTGCCAGCAGCTTTCAACAGCAAGAGACCCAGTACTTC.

This clonotype was seen repeatedly, ten times or more. The chain combines TRBV6-2 or TRBV6-3 with TRBJ2-7, with 11 bases that match TRBD2. This CDR3 is built from 18 residues. J gave up 3 bases and V 4 bases, and 14 bases lay outside the gene matches. Germline CDR1 is MNHEY and CDR2 is SVGEGT. Written as DNA, the CDR3 is TGTGCCAGCAGTTCCTACGGGACTAGCGGAGGGGCCCTCTACGAGCAGTACTTC. It yields the protein CASSSYGTSGGALYEQYF.

There are a few counts of this clonotype. This chain joins TRBV7-9 and TRBJ1-6; the match to TRBD1 covers 7 bases. Trimming at V came to 7 bases and at J to 4 bases, leaving 10 bases not matched to a gene. The CDR3 extends over 16 amino acids. The V gene's germline CDR1 is SEHNR and CDR2 FQNEAQ (reference sequence). Here the CDR3 reads CASTSDRAGYNSPLHF. The CDR3 DNA is TGTGCCAGCACCAGTGACAGGGCTGGATATAATTCACCCCTCCACTTT.

The chain carries TRBV27 and TRBJ2-3; TRBD2 is a possible D gene (6 bases). Germline V gene sequence: CDR1 MNHEY, CDR2 SMNVEV (reference sequence). The CDR3 runs 15 residues. Trimming cost V 5 bases and J 4 bases, with 16 bases left between them. Here the CDR3 DNA reads TGTGCCAGCAGTCTATTACGGGAGAACCCAGATACGCAGTATTTT. It specifies CASSLLRENPDTQYF.

This clonotype has a handful of counts. A junction boundary mismatches the germline segment, possibly from a read error. The V and J genes are TRBV7-7 and TRBJ2-5; perhaps TRBD2 as D (6 bases). CDR3 length: 13 amino acids. Looked up from germline, CDR1 is SSHAT and CDR2 is FNYEAQ (reference sequence). CDR3: CASSSGTLGTQYF. As DNA, the CDR3 is TGTGCTAGCAGCTCGGGGACTTTGGGGACCCAGTACTTC.

This chain joins TRBV7-2 and TRBJ2-3, with D maybe TRBD2 (6 bases). The CDR3 has 15 residues. With 5 bases removed from V and 2 bases from J, the gap between germline ends came to 14 bases. Germline V gene data show CDR1 as SGHTA and CDR2 as FQGNSA. DNA of the CDR3: TGTGCCAGCAGCATGTCTAGCGCTCCCACAGATACGCAGTATTTT. This translates into CASSMSSAPTDTQYF.

The CDR3 spells CASTQSRDSSYGYTF. CDR3 DNA: TGTGCCAGCACCCAGAGCCGGGACAGTTCCTATGGCTACACCTTC. The V gene is TRBV6-1, the J gene TRBJ1-2, with 7 bases identical to TRBD1. Germline V gene data show CDR1 as MNHNS and CDR2 as SASEGT. The CDR3 spans 15 residues. V trimming: 7 bases; J trimming: 4 bases; junction bases outside the gene matches: 12.